This T cell receptor (beta chain) was sequenced during a study of cytomegalovirus exposure and HLA in healthy donors. CDR3 length: 16 amino acids. The germline CDR1 and CDR2 sequences are MNHEY and SMNVEV (reference sequence). Trimming removed 1 base at V and 2 bases at J, with 12 bases between. Overall study findings and caveats: A later analysis found TCR association rates differed by HLA locus, highest for DRB1 and lowest for HLA-C. In a later analysis, TCR beta V- and J-gene trimming was associated with a missense DCLRE1C variant. 87-base-pair reads could not separate some V segments, including TRBV6-2 and TRBV6-3.

Regarding this clone: Its antigen is currently unknown.

The PCR ran on 60 Vbeta and 13 Jbeta primers. The method was immunoSEQ multiplex PCR; TCRdb's version includes in-frame clones alone and lacks a portion of them. This table holds some 150,000 clones, almost 85% found once. The receptor was isolated from a man aged 18 to 29 in good health and CMV-seropositive. This sequence joins TRBV27 and TRBJ1-3, with no clear D. The sample was PBMCs. This chain's CDR3 is CASSLYGENTGNTIYF. In nucleotides, the CDR3 is TGTGCCAGCAGTTTATACGGGGAAAACACTGGAAACACCATATATTTT.